This TCR beta chain appears in the sequencing data of a study of blood T cell repertoires in COVID-19. The wider study: Acute and convalescent COVID-19 samples came from the United States, Italy and Spain. PBMCs, B-cell-depleted T cells, or T cells provided the cDNA or gDNA that made up the material.

Per the original data handling: The authors estimated nucleated cell counts from reference gene primer amplification. Some clones are missing from TCRdb's copy, which holds only in-frame ones; the method was immunoSEQ multiplex PCR. V, J and clone size are taken as reported in that table, and D and trimming were inferred from the DNA itself. This repertoire shows almost 200,000 clones, about 86% found once; its top ten account for 0.7% to 0.8%. The CDR3 is 15 amino acids. The germline V gene has CDR1 WNHNN and CDR2 SYGVQD (reference sequence). The V segment lost 4 bases and the J segment 8 bases; nucleotides outside the gene matches: 9.

The sequence was obtained from a woman between 70 and 85 years old with acute or convalescent COVID-19. The V gene is TRBV10-1, the J gene TRBJ1-4; 8 positions agree with TRBD1. The sequenced material came from peripheral blood. The CDR3 bases are TGCGCCAGCAGTGGAAGGACAGGGTTGAAGGAAAAACTGTTTTTT. This translates into CASSGRTGLKEKLFF.